These 25 T cell receptor beta chains were sequenced from one sample in a study of CD8 T cells in ankylosing spondylitis. Study-level points and caveats: Among TCR beta sequences, a motif of about 8 highly homologous variants appeared characteristic of ankylosing spondylitis blood.

Their specific antigens are unknown. TCRdb itself ran the 5' RACE reads through MiXCR, one entry per CDR3 protein. Seen here are approximately 540,000 distinct CDR3 sequences, 9.5% to 15% observed once, and the top ten hold about 6.8%. Sequenced: blood, either unsorted or a sorted T cell fraction (not recorded which). These TCRs come from a male donor with ankylosing spondylitis.

The chain employs TRBV20-1 and TRBJ2-1; TRBD1 matches at 8 bases. The germline V gene encodes CDR1 DFQATT and CDR2 SNEGSKA (reference sequence). Trimming cost V 2 bases and J 0 bases; bases outside gene matches: 21. CDR3 length: 21 amino acids. The chain's CDR3 is CSARPIERTGSRWSSYNEQFF. In DNA form, the CDR3 reads TGCAGTGCTAGACCCATCGAAAGGACAGGGAGTAGGTGGAGCTCCTACAATGAGCAGTTCTTC.

This clonotype was observed at least ten times. The chain has TRBV6-6 and TRBJ2-1; D unresolved. Germline CDR1 reads MNHNY; CDR2 reads SVGAGI (reference sequence). CDR3 length: 12 amino acids. V lost 4 bases, J lost 5 bases, and 6 bases lay in between. Written as DNA, the CDR3 is TGTGCCAGCAGTTGGGCACACAATGAGCAGTTCTTC. Translation: CASSWAHNEQFF.

This chain joins TRBV12-3 or TRBV12-4 and TRBJ2-1; D tentatively reads TRBD1 or TRBD2 (5 bases each). This CDR3 comprises 12 residues. V lost 6 bases and J 11 bases, leaving 14 bases between the germline ends. For the CDR3, the DNA is TGTGCCAGCAGGACTACGCAGGGTCAGCAGTTCTTC. Protein: CASRTTQGQQFF.

In its sample, this clonotype was seen a few times. V gene TRBV5-1 combines with J gene TRBJ1-1; the match to TRBD1 covers 11 bases. Trimming cost V 4 bases and J 3 bases; bases outside gene matches: 5. The CDR3 contains 15 residues. Germline loops: CDR1 SGHRS, CDR2 YFSETQ. The CDR3, as DNA: TGCGCCAGCAGCGGAGGACAGGGGGCGCACACTGAAGCTTTCTTT. Translated: CASSGGQGAHTEAFF.

The sample holds many counts of this clonotype. CDR3 sequence: CSARASGRLTDTQYF. In DNA, the CDR3 is TGCAGTGCTAGAGCCAGCGGGAGGTTGACAGATACGCAGTATTTT. The J gene is TRBJ2-3, the V gene TRBV20-1, with 9 bases fitting TRBD2. The germline gives CDR1 DFQATT, CDR2 SNEGSKA (reference sequence). Germline trimming cut 1 base from V and 3 bases from J; bases unmatched to any gene: 5. This CDR3 contains 15 residues.

The rearrangement joins TRBV6-2 or TRBV6-3 to TRBJ1-5; D remains unclear. Germline CDR1 is MNHEY and CDR2 is SVGEGT. This CDR3 has 17 amino acids. The V end was cut by 6 bases, the J end by 0 bases, with 18 bases between. CDR3 sequence: CASSPNLSGYSNQPQHF. The CDR3 nucleotides are TGTGCCAGCAGCCCTAATCTCTCCGGATATAGCAATCAGCCCCAGCATTTT.

In this sample, this clonotype turned up many times. The V gene is TRBV5-1, the J gene TRBJ2-2; 10 bases are a match to TRBD2. The CDR3 contains 16 residues. Germline loops: CDR1 SGHRS, CDR2 YFSETQ. Losses at the gene ends were 4 bases for V and 5 bases for J; bases not matched to a gene: 8. CDR3 in amino acids: CASSRTSGDLTGELFF. CDR3 in DNA: TGCGCCAGCAGCAGAACTAGCGGGGACCTTACCGGGGAGCTGTTTTTT. Looking up the rest from reference TRBV5-1 and TRBJ2-2 gives the full variable domain: KAGVTQTPRYLIKTRGQQVTLSCSPISGHRSVSWYQQTPGQGLQFLFEYFSETQRNKGNFPGRFSGRQFSNSRSEMNVSTLELGDSALYLCASSRTSGDLTGELFFGEGSRLTVL.

Ten or more counts support this clonotype. This chain connects TRBV11-2 to TRBJ2-1; possible D gene TRBD2, 7 bases. V was shortened by 4 bases and J by 8 bases, with 15 bases between the two germline ends. The CDR3 runs to 14 residues. The germline gives CDR1 SGHAT, CDR2 FQNNGV. CDR3 in DNA: TGTGCCAGCAGCTCCCAACCGGGGGGCTATGAGCAGTTCTTC. It translates to CASSSQPGGYEQFF. The full variable domain, completed using reference TRBV11-2 and TRBJ2-1, is EAGVAQSPRYKIIEKRQSVAFWCNPISGHATLYWYQQILGQGPKLLIQFQNNGVVDDSQLPKDRFSAERLKGVDSTLKIQPAKLEDSAVYLCASSSQPGGYEQFFGPGTRLTVL.

The rearrangement links TRBV4-1 to TRBJ2-2; no definite D call. CDR3 size: 14 residues. V was trimmed by 7 bases and J by 2 bases, leaving 11 bases between them. From germline, CDR1 is MGHRA and CDR2 YSYEKL. CDR3 protein: CASKRDSNTGELFF. The CDR3 nucleotides are TGCGCCAGCAAGAGAGACTCCAACACCGGGGAGCTGTTTTTT.

This clonotype has ten or more counts. This sequence joins TRBV12-3 or TRBV12-4 and TRBJ1-2; D is uncertain. The CDR3 runs to 14 residues. V shed 7 bases and J shed 7 bases, with 19 bases lying between them. As DNA, the CDR3 is TGTGCCAGCACGTCGGGCGGAGGGTACCGTGGCTACACCTTC. Translating gives CASTSGGGYRGYTF.

This clonotype has a handful of counts. CDR3 loop: CATSRDPGRHQFF. The CDR3, as DNA: TGTGCCACCAGCAGAGATCCAGGCCGGCATCAGTTCTTC. The chain has TRBV15 and TRBJ2-1, with D hard to call. The CDR3 has 13 amino acids. Per the germline V gene, CDR1 is LNHNV and CDR2 is YYDKDF (reference sequence). V lost 0 bases to trimming and J lost 13 bases, with 13 bases between them.

The rearrangement uses TRBV6-1 and TRBJ1-4; 7 nucleotides match TRBD1. The CDR3 covers 16 residues. The V gene's germline CDR1 is MNHNS and CDR2 SASEGT. Unmatched junction bases numbered 10, after V lost 1 base and J lost 8 bases. The CDR3 DNA follows: TGTGCCAGCAGTGAAGTCAGGTGGACAGGAGAAGAAAAACTGTTTTTT. This codes for CASSEVRWTGEEKLFF.

This clonotype came up a few times. V usage is TRBV10-3 and J usage is TRBJ2-4; tentative D call: TRBD2 (5 bases). V lost 2 bases and J lost 6, with 11 bases in between. Germline V gene sequence: CDR1 ENHRY, CDR2 SYGVKD. This CDR3 region has 14 residues. CDR3 bases: TGTGCCATCAGTGAGCCGGCTGAGGGAAACATTCAGTACTTC. Amino acid sequence: CAISEPAEGNIQYF.

The rearrangement uses TRBV18 and TRBJ2-7; TRBD1 agrees at 8 bases. This CDR3 region has 14 residues. The J segment lost 3 bases and the V segment lost 6 bases, leaving 7 bases of the junction unmatched. Germline V CDR1 and CDR2: KGHSH, LQKENI. The CDR3 sequence is CASSRQGIDYEQYF. CDR3 DNA: TGTGCCAGCTCCCGACAGGGGATAGACTACGAGCAGTACTTC.

This clonotype was detected only a few times. The chain combines TRBV6-1 with TRBJ2-3; 8 nucleotides align to TRBD2. The CDR3 has 17 residues. Per germline, CDR1 MNHNS and CDR2 SASEGT. V trimming: 4 bases; J trimming: 3 bases; junction bases outside the gene matches: 12. CDR3 DNA: TGTGCCAGCAGTGGCCCACTATGGACTAGCAGTACAGATACGCAGTATTTT. Its protein product is CASSGPLWTSSTDTQYF.

This clonotype has more than one count but fewer than ten. The CDR3 loop reads CASSLGQGAVFEQFF. In DNA, the CDR3 is TGTGCCAGCAGCTTGGGACAGGGGGCTGTGTTTGAGCAGTTCTTC. V gene TRBV11-2 combines with J gene TRBJ2-1; 12 bases are a match to TRBD1. J gave up 9 bases and V 3 bases, and 6 bases lay outside the gene matches. The CDR3 consists of 15 residues. Germline V gene lookup returns CDR1 SGHAT and CDR2 FQNNGV.

This clonotype was picked up a small number of times. The rearrangement links TRBV2 to TRBJ2-3; 14 positions agree with TRBD2. This CDR3 is built from 17 residues. The V and J ends lost 0 bases and 3 bases, in that order; junction bases with no gene match: 2. Looked up from germline, CDR1 is SNHLY and CDR2 is FYNNEI. The CDR3 DNA sequence: TGTGCCAGCAGTGAAGCGAGACTAGCGGGAGGGACAGATACGCAGTATTTT. It specifies CASSEARLAGGTDTQYF.

A few counts support this clonotype. This chain connects TRBV2 to TRBJ2-7; 7 nucleotides align to TRBD2. This CDR3 is built from 15 residues. The germline CDR1 and CDR2 sequences are SNHLY and FYNNEI. The J segment lost 2 bases and the V segment lost 2 bases, leaving 6 bases of the junction unmatched. The CDR3 loop reads CASSEQREGPYEQYF. The CDR3, as DNA: TGTGCCAGCAGTGAACAGCGGGAAGGTCCCTACGAGCAGTACTTC.

This chain uses TRBV20-1 with TRBJ2-1; 14 bases map to TRBD2. Per germline, CDR1 DFQATT and CDR2 SNEGSKA (reference sequence). V trimming: 5 bases; J trimming: 7 bases; junction bases outside the gene matches: 4. The CDR3 length is 14 residues. The CDR3: CSAPGTSGSNEQFF. The CDR3 DNA sequence: TGCAGTGCTCCCGGGACTAGCGGGAGTAATGAGCAGTTCTTC.

This sequence joins TRBV12-3 or TRBV12-4 and TRBJ1-4; D gene ambiguous. Trimming removed 3 bases from V and 6 bases from J, with 23 bases in between. The CDR3 runs 18 residues. The CDR3 sequence is CASSFAYSVRAKDEKLFF. CDR3 DNA: TGTGCCAGCAGTTTCGCCTACTCTGTGCGTGCTAAAGATGAAAAACTGTTTTTT.

The J gene is TRBJ1-2, the V gene TRBV24-1, with a possible D match to TRBD1 (6 bases). Between the trimmed V and J ends, which lost 5 bases and 4 bases, there was a span of 10 bases. This CDR3 has 13 amino acids. Germline V gene data show CDR1 as KGHDR and CDR2 as SFDVKD. The CDR3 reads CATSAQGSYGYTF. Here the CDR3 DNA reads TGTGCCACCAGTGCCCAGGGGAGCTATGGCTACACCTTC.

The sample holds a few counts of this clonotype. This chain links TRBV28 with TRBJ2-1; 8 nucleotides line up with TRBD1. This CDR3 has 15 amino acids. Unmatched junction bases numbered 6, after V lost 5 bases and J lost 3 bases. Per germline, CDR1 MDHEN and CDR2 SYDVKM. The CDR3 is CASSGPTGVYNEQFF. The CDR3 DNA reads as TGTGCCAGCAGTGGTCCGACAGGGGTCTACAATGAGCAGTTCTTC.

The chain carries TRBV5-1 and TRBJ2-5; no reliable D call. The CDR3 totals 16 residues. The V gene's germline CDR1 is SGHRS and CDR2 YFSETQ. V lost 0 bases, J lost 1 base, and 13 bases lay in between. The CDR3 reads CASSLAPRPPQETQYF. In DNA, the CDR3 is TGCGCCAGCAGCTTGGCCCCGCGTCCCCCCCAAGAGACCCAGTACTTC.

This clonotype was observed a few times. The rearrangement links TRBV5-5 to TRBJ2-1; D not certain. Germline CDR1 is SGHKS and CDR2 is YYEKEE (reference sequence). This CDR3 contains 14 residues. V was shortened by 0 bases and J by 3 bases, with 7 bases between the two germline ends. The CDR3 loop reads CASSLADGYNEQFF. The CDR3 DNA sequence: TGTGCCAGCAGCTTGGCCGACGGCTACAATGAGCAGTTCTTC. Full variable domain (rest looked up from reference TRBV5-5 and TRBJ2-1): DAGVTQSPTHLIKTRGQQVTLRCSPISGHKSVSWYQQVLGQGPQFIFQYYEKEERGRGNFPDRFSARQFPNYSSELNVNALLLGDSALYLCASSLADGYNEQFFGPGTRLTVL.

This rearrangement joins TRBV30 to TRBJ1-2, with TRBD1 matching 10 bases. Germline V lookup: CDR1 GTSNPN, CDR2 SVGIG (reference sequence). V dropped 2 bases and J dropped 7; count of bases not matched to a gene: 10. The CDR3 contains 15 residues. The CDR3 DNA follows: TGTGCCTGGAGTCCTTCGCTCCGGGACAGGGGTGGCTACACCTTC. Translating it yields CAWSPSLRDRGGYTF.